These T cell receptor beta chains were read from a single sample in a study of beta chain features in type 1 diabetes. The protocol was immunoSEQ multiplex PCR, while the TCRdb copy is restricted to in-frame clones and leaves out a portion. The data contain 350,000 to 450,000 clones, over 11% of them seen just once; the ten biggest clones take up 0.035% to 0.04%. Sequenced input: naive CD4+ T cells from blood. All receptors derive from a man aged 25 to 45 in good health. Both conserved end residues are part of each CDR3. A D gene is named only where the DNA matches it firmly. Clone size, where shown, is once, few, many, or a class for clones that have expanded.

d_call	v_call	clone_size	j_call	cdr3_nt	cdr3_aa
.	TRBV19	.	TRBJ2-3	TGTGCCGCAACGTCGGGGGATACGCAGTATTTT	CAATSGDTQYF
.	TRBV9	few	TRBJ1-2	TGTGCCAGCAGCGTAGATAATGTCCCCTATGGCTACACCTTC	CASSVDNVPYGYTF
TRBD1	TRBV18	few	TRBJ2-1	TGTGCCAGCCAGGGACAGGGGGCCCTCAATGAGCAGTTCTTC	CASQGQGALNEQFF
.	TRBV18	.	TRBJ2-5	TGTGCCAGCTCACCCACTGGCGGGACACCTCAAGAGACCCAGTACTTC	CASSPTGGTPQETQYF
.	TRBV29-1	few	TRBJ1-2	TGCAGCGTGGCTGGGCGGCAGTCCATTGGCTACACCTTC	CSVAGRQSIGYTF
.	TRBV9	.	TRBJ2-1	TGTGCCAGCAGCGTACGCTTCCAAGCTCCGGTTCCAAGCTCCTACAATGAGCAGTTCTTC	CASSVRFQAPVPSSYNEQFF
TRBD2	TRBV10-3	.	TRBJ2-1	TGTGCCATCAGTGAGCCTGGTAGCGGGGCCGGGGGGCATGAGCAGTTCTTC	CAISEPGSGAGGHEQFF
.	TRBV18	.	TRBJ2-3	TGTGCCAGCTCACCACTGCGGGGCCGCACAGATACGCAGTATTTT	CASSPLRGRTDTQYF
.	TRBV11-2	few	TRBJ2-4	TGTGCCTCGCGGGGAACGGCCAAAAACATTCAGTACTTC	CASRGTAKNIQYF
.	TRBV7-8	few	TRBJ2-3	TGTGCCAGCAGCTTACGGGTGATCGGCGCAGATACGCAGTATTTT	CASSLRVIGADTQYF
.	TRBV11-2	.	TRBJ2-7	TGTGCCAGCAGCATCTCCGGGACATCTGACTACGAGCAGTACTTC	CASSISGTSDYEQYF
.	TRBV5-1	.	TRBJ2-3	TGCGCCAGCAGCTTGGATACTCCTAGCACAGATACGCAGTATTTT	CASSLDTPSTDTQYF
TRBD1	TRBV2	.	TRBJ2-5	TGTGCCAGCAGTGGCGACAGGGTTGTGAAGACCCAGTACTTC	CASSGDRVVKTQYF
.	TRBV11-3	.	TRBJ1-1	TGTGCCAGCAGTGGGGGTTACACTGAAGCTTTCTTT	CASSGGYTEAFF
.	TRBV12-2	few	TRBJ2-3	TGTGCAAGTCGCTTAGGGACGGGAGACCGTGATACGCAGTATTTT	CASRLGTGDRDTQYF
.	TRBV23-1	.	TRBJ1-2	TGCGCCAGCAGTCAAAACGGGACTCGTTCGGCCAAAGGGTACACCTTC	CASSQNGTRSAKGYTF
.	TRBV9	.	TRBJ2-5	TGTGCCAGCAGCCCGACGGGGCTAGAGACCCAGTACTTC	CASSPTGLETQYF
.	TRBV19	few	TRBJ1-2	TGTGCCAGTAGGGTTGCCAGACATGGCTACACCTTC	CASRVARHGYTF
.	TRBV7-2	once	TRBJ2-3	TGTGCCAGCAGTTACCGGGACTCTTTAACAGATACGCAGTATTTT	CASSYRDSLTDTQYF
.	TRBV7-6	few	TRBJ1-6	TGTGCCAGCAGCTTAGGAGATAGACGCTCACCCCTCCACTTT	CASSLGDRRSPLHF
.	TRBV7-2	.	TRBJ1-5	TGTGCCAGCAGCTTACAGTCGGGTGATCAGCCCCAGCATTTT	CASSLQSGDQPQHF
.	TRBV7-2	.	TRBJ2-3	TGTGCCAGCAGCCCAGGATACACGACCGGGGATACGCAGTATTTT	CASSPGYTTGDTQYF
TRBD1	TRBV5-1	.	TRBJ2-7	TGCGCCAGCAGCTTAGGACAGGGGCCATCCTACGAGCAGTACTTC	CASSLGQGPSYEQYF
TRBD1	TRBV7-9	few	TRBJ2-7	TGTGCCAGCAGCTCCAGACAGGGCTCCTACGAGCAGTACTTC	CASSSRQGSYEQYF
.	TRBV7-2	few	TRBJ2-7	TGTGCCAGCAGCCCCGGACCCAACGAGCAGTACTTC	CASSPGPNEQYF
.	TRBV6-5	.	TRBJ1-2	TGTGCCAGCAGTTATTCGGAGGTCGGCTATGGCTACACCTTC	CASSYSEVGYGYTF
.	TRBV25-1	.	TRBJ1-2	TGTGCCAGCAGTGAAACCTATAACTATGGCTACACCTTC	CASSETYNYGYTF
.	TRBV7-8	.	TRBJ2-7	TGTGCCAGCAGCTTTCGGATAAACTACGAGCAGTACTTC	CASSFRINYEQYF
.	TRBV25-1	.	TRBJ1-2	TGTGCCAGCAGTAGAGGAGGGGACTATGGCTACACCTTC	CASSRGGDYGYTF
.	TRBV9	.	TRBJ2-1	TGTGCCAGCAGCCTTGCGGCCTACAATGAGCAGTTCTTC	CASSLAAYNEQFF
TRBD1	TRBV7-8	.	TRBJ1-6	TGTGCCAGCAGCAAATTCGACAGGGATTCACCCCTCCACTTT	CASSKFDRDSPLHF
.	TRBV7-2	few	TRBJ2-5	TGTGCCAGCAGTATTAACAGCGTAGAGACCCAGTACTTC	CASSINSVETQYF
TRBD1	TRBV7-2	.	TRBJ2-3	TGTGCCAGCAGCTTACTACAGGGGGCCCCCAGCACAGATACGCAGTATTTT	CASSLLQGAPSTDTQYF